This T cell receptor beta chain was found in a study of CD8 T cells in ankylosing spondylitis. Whole-study findings and limits: Existing reports had already noted some motif variants in reactive arthritis synovial fluid and blood.

TCRdb processed the 5' RACE reads anew with MiXCR; each CDR3 protein has one entry. The sample records roughly 130,000 distinct CDR3 sequences, 6% to 8.5% being singletons. The length of the CDR3 is 14 residues. Trimming removed 2 bases at V and 3 bases at J, with 11 bases between. The germline V gene has CDR1 LNHDA and CDR2 SQIVND (reference sequence). In this sample, this clonotype turned up many times. The antigen is undetermined. This clonotype originated in a male donor with ankylosing spondylitis or in good health (not recorded which). This chain joins TRBV19 and TRBJ2-7; tentative D call: TRBD1 (5 bases). Sequencing was carried out using blood, either unsorted or a sorted T cell fraction (not recorded which). This CDR3 is CASSISQGSYEQYF. The CDR3, as DNA: TGTGCCAGTAGTATAAGCCAGGGCAGCTACGAGCAGTACTTC.